These T cell receptor beta chains were read from a single sample in a study of resident and recirculating memory T cells in vitiligo. Using immunoSEQ multiplex PCR, the repertoire was profiled, and TCRdb retains in-frame clones only, with some absent. The data contain around 78,000 clones, about 92% of them seen just once; the ten biggest clones take up about 5%. The sequencing sample was made of blood. The receptors were sampled from a male donor with vitiligo. CDR3s include the opening cysteine and the closing phenylalanine or tryptophan. A D gene is named only where the DNA matches it firmly. Rows may omit the clone size; those that give it use once, few, many or a size class.

CDR3aa,CDR3nt,v_gene,j_gene,abundance,d_gene
CASRPSGANTGELFF,TGTGCCAGCAGACCGAGCGGAGCCAACACCGGGGAGCTGTTTTTT,TRBV5-4,TRBJ2-2,-,-
CASSISGTSGYEQYF,TGTGCCAGTAGTATTTCCGGGACTAGCGGATACGAGCAGTACTTC,TRBV19,TRBJ2-7,-,TRBD2
CSAGTDGYTF,TGCAGCGCTGGGACAGATGGCTACACCTTC,TRBV29-1,TRBJ1-2,-,TRBD1
CASSQAGQGAKGYTF,TGCGCCAGCAGCCAAGCCGGACAGGGGGCTAAAGGCTACACCTTC,TRBV4-3,TRBJ1-2,-,TRBD1
CASSPPGQGSYEQYF,TGTGCCAGCAGCCCGCCGGGACAGGGTTCCTACGAGCAGTACTTC,TRBV7-9,TRBJ2-7,-,TRBD1
CASSFEVAKNIQYF,TGTGCCAGCAGCTTTGAGGTAGCCAAAAACATTCAGTACTTC,TRBV7-2,TRBJ2-4,-,-
CASLRDRGTEAFF,TGCGCCAGCCTCCGGGACAGGGGCACTGAAGCTTTCTTT,TRBV5-1,TRBJ1-1,-,TRBD1
CASSPGLADTGELFF,TGTGCCAGCAGCCCGGGACTAGCAGATACCGGGGAGCTGTTTTTT,TRBV4-2,TRBJ2-2,-,TRBD2
CASSGGSGRLAEQYF,TGTGCCAGCAGTGGGGGTAGCGGGAGGCTGGCCGAGCAGTACTTC,TRBV28,TRBJ2-7,-,TRBD2
CASRLKDRPFSSYNEQFF,TGCGCCAGCAGATTAAAAGACAGGCCCTTTAGCTCCTACAATGAGCAGTTCTTC,TRBV5-1,TRBJ2-1,once,-
CASSLAGQTNQPQHF,TGTGCCAGCAGCTTGGCGGGACAGACGAATCAGCCCCAGCATTTT,TRBV5-8,TRBJ1-5,-,TRBD1
CASSYADRDGGYTF,TGTGCCAGCAGCTACGCGGACAGGGACGGTGGCTACACCTTC,TRBV28,TRBJ1-2,-,TRBD1
CASRLPTGNTEAFF,TGTGCCAGCAGGCTACCGACAGGGAACACTGAAGCTTTCTTT,TRBV28,TRBJ1-1,-,-
CASSLSPSGGGVQDTQYF,TGCGCCAGCAGCTTGAGCCCTAGCGGGGGTGGGGTCCAAGATACGCAGTATTTT,TRBV5-1,TRBJ2-3,-,TRBD2
CASSYLGQGTSNEQFF,TGCGCCAGCAGTTACCTAGGACAGGGTACATCCAATGAGCAGTTCTTC,TRBV5-1,TRBJ2-1,-,TRBD1
CASSEGQVAYEQYF,TGTGCCAGCAGCGAGGGACAGGTGGCCTACGAGCAGTACTTC,TRBV5-6,TRBJ2-7,once,TRBD1
CASSDYRDRGRQYF,TGTGCCAGCAGTGACTACCGGGACAGGGGCCGGCAGTACTTC,TRBV2,TRBJ2-7,-,TRBD1
CATLRDRRGPQHF,TGTGCCACCCTAAGGGACAGGCGAGGGCCCCAGCATTTT,TRBV6-1,TRBJ1-5,-,TRBD1
CCPTGIYGYTF,TGCTGCCCGACGGGGATATATGGCTACACCTTC,TRBV20-1,TRBJ1-2,-,-
CASSQGGSGGGEQFF,TGCGCCAGCAGCCAAGGAGGGTCGGGAGGAGGGGAGCAGTTCTTC,TRBV4-1,TRBJ2-1,-,TRBD2
CASVGESVTNYGYTF,TGTGCCAGCGTTGGGGAGAGCGTTACTAACTATGGCTACACCTTC,TRBV28,TRBJ1-2,-,-
CASSRGLAGGLYEQYF,TGTGCCAGTAGTAGGGGACTAGCGGGAGGGCTCTACGAGCAGTACTTC,TRBV19,TRBJ2-7,-,TRBD2
CASSYRTQGAGETQYF,TGCGCCAGCAGCTACAGAACCCAGGGGGCTGGGGAGACCCAGTACTTC,TRBV5-1,TRBJ2-5,-,TRBD1
CASSSSAGVGEQYF,TGTGCCAGCAGCTCATCAGCGGGAGTCGGCGAGCAGTACTTC,TRBV7-3,TRBJ2-7,-,TRBD2